Listed below are T cell receptor beta chains from one sample, sequenced in a study of graft-versus-host responses after intestinal transplantation. Assay used: immunoSEQ multiplex PCR; TCRdb lists only in-frame clones, some missing. The data contain tens of thousands of clones, 70% to 90% of them singletons. No antigen is known for these receptors. The material was unstimulated CD4+ T cells sorted from spleen or lymph node cells, obtained before transplant. These receptors all come from a human donor who was the organ donor for an intestinal transplant. CDR3s include the opening cysteine and the closing phenylalanine or tryptophan. Each record gives: V gene, CDR3 protein.

v_gene: TRBV9
CDR3aa: CASSVDRGQYTEAFF

v_gene: TRBV4-3
CDR3aa: CASSLDGGVGGQQYF

v_gene: TRBV2
CDR3aa: CASMGTGWVGEQFF

v_gene: TRBV18
CDR3aa: CASSGQAATNEKLFF

v_gene: TRBV20-1
CDR3aa: CSASRTQYF

v_gene: TRBV18
CDR3aa: CASSPPNRVETQYF

v_gene: TRBV7-9
CDR3aa: CASSPSLVPGTQYF

v_gene: TRBV18
CDR3aa: CASSPDLAGGTDTQYF

v_gene: TRBV28
CDR3aa: CASRRGGGSSYNEQFF

v_gene: TRBV29-1
CDR3aa: CSVTRGNTEAFF

v_gene: TRBV19
CDR3aa: CASSRAPTVNEQFF

v_gene: TRBV5-8
CDR3aa: CASSLGSRGRETQYF

v_gene: TRBV5-1
CDR3aa: CASSFIQGYEQYF

v_gene: TRBV4-2
CDR3aa: CASSQPHQGTEAFF

v_gene: TRBV18
CDR3aa: CASSPIAGGEADEQFF

v_gene: TRBV5-1
CDR3aa: CASRFGTGDNQPQHF

v_gene: TRBV2
CDR3aa: CASSPDSYNQPQHF

v_gene: TRBV6-1
CDR3aa: CASSPMQGNIYEQYF

v_gene: TRBV28
CDR3aa: CASISGGALDTGELFF

v_gene: TRBV9
CDR3aa: CASSQVLGANVLTF

v_gene: TRBV28
CDR3aa: CASSLAGTGVDTGELFF

v_gene: TRBV18
CDR3aa: CASSPDTYPSYEQYF

v_gene: TRBV5-4
CDR3aa: CASSLAGSDTQYF

v_gene: TRBV5-4
CDR3aa: CASSPGLVTEQFF

v_gene: TRBV6-5
CDR3aa: CASSYAGQPQHF

v_gene: TRBV5-1
CDR3aa: CASSFTGGEQYF

v_gene: TRBV7-3
CDR3aa: CASSLSDLRGDTQYF

v_gene: TRBV7-2
CDR3aa: CASSLTASLQETQYF

v_gene: TRBV7-6
CDR3aa: CASSGFRDREGQYF

v_gene: TRBV29-1
CDR3aa: CSVELGLLLGEQYF

v_gene: TRBV7-9
CDR3aa: CASSLDHITDTQYF

v_gene: TRBV18
CDR3aa: CASSPRGRQGDNNEQFF

v_gene: TRBV11-2
CDR3aa: CASSLEGRGSGNTIYF

v_gene: TRBV6-5
CDR3aa: CASSYSKRPEQFF

v_gene: TRBV29-1
CDR3aa: CSVETGQGANVLTF

v_gene: TRBV27
CDR3aa: CASSLYSGTGFSYEQYF

v_gene: TRBV9
CDR3aa: CASSSGALRNEQFF

v_gene: TRBV30
CDR3aa: CAWCRPRRLAGSHTQYF

v_gene: TRBV28
CDR3aa: CASRMTTGSGQPQHF

v_gene: TRBV27
CDR3aa: CASSMGGAWIDTQYF

v_gene: TRBV7-2
CDR3aa: CASSLQSAGGYEQYF

v_gene: TRBV28
CDR3aa: CATPGDSLVGYTF

v_gene: TRBV9
CDR3aa: CASSFSGSGSREAFF

v_gene: TRBV21-1
CDR3aa: CASSRVGLIGTVVQETQYF

v_gene: TRBV5-4
CDR3aa: CASSLGRDRAYNEQFF

v_gene: TRBV28
CDR3aa: CASSSPPGANEQFF

v_gene: TRBV28
CDR3aa: CASRYPGKYSNQPQHF

v_gene: TRBV30
CDR3aa: CAWSLPRQGASNQPQHF

v_gene: TRBV15
CDR3aa: CATRSNPGLMNNEQFF

v_gene: TRBV28
CDR3aa: CASGEGTEDTIYF